This record looks at one T cell receptor (beta chain) sequence and its context. Its antigen is still unknown. These data are taken from a study of graft-versus-host responses after intestinal transplantation. Overall study context: Each patient got anti-thymocyte globulin induction, then tacrolimus and steroids for approximately three years.

The CDR3 has 14 amino acids. Germline CDR1 is GTSNPN and CDR2 is SVGIG (reference sequence). Trimming took off 7 bases at V and 5 bases at J, with 20 bases between the two ends. General study points: GvH clones occurred in recipient marrow; some first appeared in ileum or blood.

The assay was immunoSEQ multiplex PCR, and TCRdb's table has in-frame clones only and misses some. This table has roughly 60,000 clones, around 90% appearing once. The clonotype was recovered from a human patient who received an intestinal transplant, so some T cells may come from the graft donor. This specimen consisted of PBMCs, obtained about 120 days after intestinal transplantation. V usage is TRBV30 and J usage is TRBJ1-1; TRBD1 is a possible D gene (6 bases). CDR3 sequence reads: CASEYRGAWTEAFF. The CDR3 DNA sequence: TGTGCCTCTGAGTATAGGGGGGCGTGGACTGAAGCTTTCTTT.